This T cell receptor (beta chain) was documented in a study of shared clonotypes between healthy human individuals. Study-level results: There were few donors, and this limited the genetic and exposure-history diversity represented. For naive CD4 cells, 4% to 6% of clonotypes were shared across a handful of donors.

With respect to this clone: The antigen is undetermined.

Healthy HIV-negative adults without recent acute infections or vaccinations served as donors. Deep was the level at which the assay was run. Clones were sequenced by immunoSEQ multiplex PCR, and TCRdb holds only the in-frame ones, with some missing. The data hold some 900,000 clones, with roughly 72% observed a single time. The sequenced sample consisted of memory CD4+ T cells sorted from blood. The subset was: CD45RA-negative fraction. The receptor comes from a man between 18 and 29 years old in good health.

The CDR3 coding sequence is TGTGCCAGCAGCTTAGCGGGGACTAGCCTAGATACGCAGTATTTT. Amino acids: CASSLAGTSLDTQYF. V gene TRBV7-9 combines with J gene TRBJ2-3, with 9 bases that match TRBD2. V lost 0 bases, J lost 5 bases, and 3 bases stayed unmatched. The CDR3 runs 15 residues. Germline CDR1 is SEHNR and CDR2 is FQNEAQ (reference sequence). Full variable domain (rest looked up from reference TRBV7-9 and TRBJ2-3): DTGVSQNPRHKITKRGQNVTFRCDPISEHNRLYWYRQTLGQGPEFLTYFQNEAQLEKSRLLSDRFSAERPKGSFSTLEIQRTEQGDSAMYLCASSLAGTSLDTQYFGPGTRLTVL.